This TCR beta chain was recorded in a study of blood T cell repertoires in COVID-19. Turning to the study itself: Sample material is recorded as cDNA or gDNA derived from T cells, B-cell-depleted T cells, or PBMCs.

V was clipped by 5 bases and J by 0 bases; unmatched bases: 10. This CDR3 contains 18 residues. In germline, CDR1 is MDHEN, CDR2 SYDVKM. Recruitment covered some 25 US areas and drew participants whose ages spanned about 18 to 95 years. Libraries were prepared by immunoSEQ multiplex PCR; TCRdb keeps only in-frame clonotypes and omits some of them. The sample lists about 200,000 clones, approximately 83% seen once, with roughly 3.8% in the top ten. The source material was PBMCs or T cells enriched from blood (not recorded which). The chain combines TRBV28 with TRBJ1-3, with 10 bases lining up with TRBD1. This receptor was obtained from a woman aged 40 to 55 with acute COVID-19. CDR3 DNA sequence: TGTGCCAGCAGTCCCGGGACAGGGGTAATTAACTCTGGAAACACCATATATTTT. It specifies CASSPGTGVINSGNTIYF.